The text below deals with one T cell receptor beta chain. What it recognizes is unknown. Cells designated naive CD8 were CD45RO-negative and were positively selected for CCR7, with terminally differentiated effector memory CD45RA+ cells excluded. The V and J ends lost 7 bases and 12 bases respectively, with 19 bases between them. Germline CDR1 reads SNHLY; CDR2 reads FYNNEI. The CDR3 is 12 amino acids. These data are taken from a study of shared clonotypes between healthy human individuals. Whole-study findings and limits: The represented genetic and exposure-history diversity was limited by the small number of donors.

Each sorted subset replicate got 200 ng genomic DNA, around 29,000 genomes. Some clones are missing from TCRdb's copy, which holds only in-frame ones; the method was immunoSEQ multiplex PCR. The sample shows under 1 million clones, 90% to 97% of them seen only once. The receptor's source is a man younger than 45 in good health. V gene TRBV2 combines with J gene TRBJ2-7; TRBD1 is a possible D gene (5 bases). Input material: naive CD8+ T cells sorted from blood. The DNA for the CDR3 is TGTGCCAGCACTCCCCAGGGTATTTTGGTGTACTTC. Its translation: CASTPQGILVYF.